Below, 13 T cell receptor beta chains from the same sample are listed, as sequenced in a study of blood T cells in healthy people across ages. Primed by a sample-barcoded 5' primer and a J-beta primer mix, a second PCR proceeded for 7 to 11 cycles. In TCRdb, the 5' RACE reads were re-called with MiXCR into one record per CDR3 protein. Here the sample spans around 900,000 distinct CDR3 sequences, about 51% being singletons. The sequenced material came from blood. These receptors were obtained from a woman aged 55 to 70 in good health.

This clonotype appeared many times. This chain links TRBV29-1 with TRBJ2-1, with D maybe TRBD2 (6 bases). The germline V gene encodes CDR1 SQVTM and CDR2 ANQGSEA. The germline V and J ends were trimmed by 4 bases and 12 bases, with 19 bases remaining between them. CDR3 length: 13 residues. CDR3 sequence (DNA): TGCAGCGTTGCGGGACTCCCCCGAGAGGTGCAGTTCTTC. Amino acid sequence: CSVAGLPREVQFF.

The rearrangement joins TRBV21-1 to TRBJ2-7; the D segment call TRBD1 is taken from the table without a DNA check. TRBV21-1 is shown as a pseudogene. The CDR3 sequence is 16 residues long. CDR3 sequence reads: CASSKVAPGVPYEQYF. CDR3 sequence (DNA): TGTGCCAGCAGCAAAGTGGCGCCAGGAGTCCCCTACGAGCAGTACTTC.

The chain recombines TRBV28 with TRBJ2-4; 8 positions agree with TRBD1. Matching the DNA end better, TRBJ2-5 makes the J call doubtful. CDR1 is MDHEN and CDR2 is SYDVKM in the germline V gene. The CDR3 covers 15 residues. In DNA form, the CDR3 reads TGTGCCAGCAGTCGACCGGGACAGGTGAAAGAGACCCAGTACTTC. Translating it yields CASSRPGQVKETQYF.

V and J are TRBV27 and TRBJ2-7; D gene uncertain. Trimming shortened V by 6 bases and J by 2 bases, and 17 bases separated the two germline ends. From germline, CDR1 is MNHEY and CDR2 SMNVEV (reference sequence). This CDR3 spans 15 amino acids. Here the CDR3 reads CASSLGAAYTYEQYF. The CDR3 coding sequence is TGTGCCAGCAGCCTAGGAGCAGCCTATACCTACGAGCAGTACTTC.

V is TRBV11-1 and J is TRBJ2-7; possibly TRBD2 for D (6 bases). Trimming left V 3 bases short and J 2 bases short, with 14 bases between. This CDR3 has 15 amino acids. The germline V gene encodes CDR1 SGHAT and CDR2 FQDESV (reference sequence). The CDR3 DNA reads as TGTGCCAGCAGCTTGTATTGGGGACTTACCTACGAGCAGTACTTC. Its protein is CASSLYWGLTYEQYF.

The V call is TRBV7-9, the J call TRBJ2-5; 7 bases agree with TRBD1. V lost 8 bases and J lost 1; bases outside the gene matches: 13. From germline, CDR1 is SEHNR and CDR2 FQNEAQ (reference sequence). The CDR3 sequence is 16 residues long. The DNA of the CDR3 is TGTGCCAGCGTCCAAAGGGGGACAGCGCTCCAAGAGACCCAGTACTTC. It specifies CASVQRGTALQETQYF. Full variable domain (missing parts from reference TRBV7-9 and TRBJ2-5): DTGVSQNPRHKITKRGQNVTFRCDPISEHNRLYWYRQTLGQGPEFLTYFQNEAQLEKSRLLSDRFSAERPKGSFSTLEIQRTEQGDSAMYLCASVQRGTALQETQYFGPGTRLLVL.

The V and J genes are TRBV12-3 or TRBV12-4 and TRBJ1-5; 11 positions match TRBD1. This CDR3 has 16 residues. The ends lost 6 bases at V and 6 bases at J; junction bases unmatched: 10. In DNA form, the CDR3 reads TGTGCCAGCAGCCGTGGACAGGGGGCCTTAGGTCAGCCCCAGCATTTT. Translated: CASSRGQGALGQPQHF.

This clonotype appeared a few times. CDR3: CASSTGPGVGQPQHF. Written as DNA, the CDR3 is TGCGCCAGCAGCACGGGACCAGGAGTAGGTCAGCCCCAGCATTTT. V is TRBV5-1 and J is TRBJ1-5; D might be TRBD1 (5 bases). Germline-derived CDR1 and CDR2 are SGHRS and YFSETQ. V was trimmed by 4 bases and J by 6 bases, leaving 17 bases between them. The CDR3 is 15 residues long.

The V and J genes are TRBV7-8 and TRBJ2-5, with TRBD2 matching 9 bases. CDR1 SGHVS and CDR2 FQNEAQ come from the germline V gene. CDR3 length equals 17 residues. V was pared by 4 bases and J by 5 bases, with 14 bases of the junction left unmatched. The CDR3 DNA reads TGTGCCAGCAGCTCTAAGGCCTCAGCGGGAGGAGAGGAGACCCAGTACTTC. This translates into CASSSKASAGGEETQYF.

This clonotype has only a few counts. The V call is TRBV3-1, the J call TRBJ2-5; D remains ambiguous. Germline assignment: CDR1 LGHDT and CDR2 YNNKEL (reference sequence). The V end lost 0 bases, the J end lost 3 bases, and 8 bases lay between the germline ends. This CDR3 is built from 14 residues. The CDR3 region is CASSQDQGKETQYF. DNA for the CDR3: TGTGCCAGCAGCCAAGATCAAGGCAAAGAGACCCAGTACTTC.

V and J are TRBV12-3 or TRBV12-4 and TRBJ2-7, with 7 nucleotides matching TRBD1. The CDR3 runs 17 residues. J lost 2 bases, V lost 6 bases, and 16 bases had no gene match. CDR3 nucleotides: TGTGCCAGCAGCTTTATTCATTTCTGGGACAGTACCTACGAGCAGTACTTC. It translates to CASSFIHFWDSTYEQYF.

The CDR3 reads CASSFSGDLAKNIQYF. In nucleotides, the CDR3 is TGTGCCAGCAGCTTTTCCGGGGATTTAGCCAAAAACATTCAGTACTTC. The chain combines TRBV7-2 with TRBJ2-4; tentatively, D is TRBD2 (5 bases). Between the trimmed V and J ends, which lost 3 bases and 0 bases, there was a span of 12 bases. Germline V CDR1 and CDR2: SGHTA, FQGNSA. The CDR3 extends over 16 amino acids.

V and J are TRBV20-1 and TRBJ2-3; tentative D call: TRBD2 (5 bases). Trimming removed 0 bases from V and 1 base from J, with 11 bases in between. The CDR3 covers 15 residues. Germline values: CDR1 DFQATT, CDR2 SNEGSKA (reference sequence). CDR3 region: CSARDAPRGTDTQYF. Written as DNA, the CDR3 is TGCAGTGCTAGAGATGCCCCGAGGGGCACAGATACGCAGTATTTT.